The next 9 T cell receptor beta chains were all read from a single sample in a study of Graves' ophthalmopathy and Graves' hyperthyroidism. RNA transcripts provided the template for amplifying TCR beta CDR3 regions. RT-PCR in the first round used HTBI primers; a second-round multiplex PCR followed. TCRdb redid the calling of the multiplex PCR reads with MiXCR, one entry per CDR3 protein. The profile covers around 1,200,000 distinct CDR3 sequences, with around a third appearing a single time and around 10% taken by the ten largest. The sequenced material came from peripheral blood or thyroid tissue (not recorded which). The receptors stem from an adult man with Graves' hyperthyroidism.

The sample holds many counts of this clonotype. The gene calls are TRBV12-3 or TRBV12-4 and TRBJ1-6; D is unclear. Between the trimmed V and J ends, which lost 8 bases and 11 bases, there was a span of 7 bases. The CDR3 has 10 amino acids. In DNA, the CDR3 is TGTGCCAGCGGCTCCGCACCCCTCCACTTT. Its protein product is CASGSAPLHF.

The rearrangement links TRBV10-3 to TRBJ2-7; no reliable D call. Germline lookup yields CDR1 ENHRY and CDR2 SYGVKD. Trimming pared 11 bases from V and 3 bases from J, leaving 17 bases between. The CDR3 contains 13 residues. The DNA for the CDR3 is TGTGCCGCCCCCCCGCCAGTCGACTACGAGCAGTACTTC. It is translated as CAAPPPVDYEQYF.

The V and J genes are TRBV7-9 and TRBJ1-5; weak D call: TRBD1 (6 bases). The ends were cut back, 8 bases at V and 11 bases at J, with 25 bases in the middle. The germline gives CDR1 SEHNR, CDR2 FQNEAQ (reference sequence). The length of the CDR3 is 15 residues. CDR3 DNA: TGTGCCAGCCGATACGGCGTACAGGGACAAGAGACCCAGCATTTT. This translates into CASRYGVQGQETQHF. Drawing the rest from reference TRBV7-9 and TRBJ1-5, the complete variable domain is DTGVSQNPRHKITKRGQNVTFRCDPISEHNRLYWYRQTLGQGPEFLTYFQNEAQLEKSRLLSDRFSAERPKGSFSTLEIQRTEQGDSAMYLCASRYGVQGQETQHFGDGTRLSIL.

This clonotype was seen a single time. CDR3 amino acids: CAFQTGGPSGGQSSYEQYF. Written as DNA, the CDR3 is TGTGCCTTCCAAACGGGGGGCCCTAGCGGGGGCCAGAGCTCCTACGAGCAGTACTTC. The chain couples TRBV6-5 to TRBJ2-7; 10 bases are a match to TRBD2. The CDR3 totals 19 residues. Germline trimming cut 11 bases from V and 0 bases from J; bases unmatched to any gene: 22. Germline V CDR1 and CDR2: MNHEY, SVGAGI.

This clonotype was counted between two and nine times. This chain joins TRBV14 and TRBJ1-6; a weak D match, TRBD1 (5 bases). This CDR3 is built from 13 residues. Germline V gene data show CDR1 as SGHDN and CDR2 as FVKESK. The V end was cut by 3 bases, the J end by 7 bases, with 7 bases between. In nucleotides, the CDR3 is TGTGCCAGCAGCCACCGGGGGAATTCACCCCTCCACTTT. The encoded protein is CASSHRGNSPLHF. The whole variable domain, filled in from reference TRBV14 and TRBJ1-6, reads EAGVTQFPSHSVIEKGQTVTLRCDPISGHDNLYWYRRVMGKEIKFLLHFVKESKQDESGMPNNRFLAERTGGTYSTLKVQPAELEDSGVYFCASSHRGNSPLHFGNGTRLTVT.

This sequence joins TRBV14 and TRBJ2-5; 9 nucleotides match TRBD1. The J segment lost 5 bases and the V segment lost 1 base, leaving 5 bases of the junction unmatched. CDR1 SGHDN and CDR2 FVKESK come from the germline V gene. This CDR3 comprises 15 residues. The CDR3 spells CASSQGDRVGETQYF. CDR3 nucleotide sequence: TGTGCCAGCAGCCAAGGGGACAGGGTAGGGGAGACCCAGTACTTC.

This clonotype occurred many times. The V call is TRBV18, the J call TRBJ1-1; D perhaps matches TRBD1 (5 bases). CDR3 length equals 13 residues. Germline V gene lookup returns CDR1 KGHSH and CDR2 LQKENI. V was trimmed by 4 bases and J by 5 bases, leaving 11 bases between them. The CDR3: CASSQGRETEAFF. The CDR3 nucleotides read TGTGCCAGCTCACAAGGCAGGGAAACTGAAGCTTTCTTT. Full variable domain (missing parts from reference TRBV18 and TRBJ1-1): NAGVMQNPRHLVRRRGQEARLRCSPMKGHSHVYWYRQLPEEGLKFMVYLQKENIIDESGMPKERFSAEFPKEGPSILRIQQVVRGDSAAYFCASSQGRETEAFFGQGTRLTVV.

This clonotype has more than one count but fewer than ten. J is TRBJ1-4 and V is TRBV2; D not resolved. Trimming left V 6 bases short and J 8 bases short, with 16 bases between. The length of the CDR3 is 14 residues. Germline CDR1 is SNHLY and CDR2 is FYNNEI. The DNA of the CDR3 is TGTGCCAGCAGAAGCGGCCCAAGCAAGGAAAAACTGTTTTTT. Its protein product is CASRSGPSKEKLFF.

As to this clonotype: A clone one base away is much larger, so this may be a read error. The rearrangement uses TRBV20-1 and TRBJ2-6; tentatively, D is TRBD2 (5 bases). The CDR3 has 13 residues. Per germline, CDR1 DFQATT and CDR2 SNEGSKA (reference sequence). The CDR3 spells CRAMGAGANVLTF. Written as DNA, the CDR3 is TGCAGGGCTATGGGAGCTGGGGCCAACGTCCTGACTTTC.